This paragraph reports one TCR beta chain. This record comes from a study of blood T cell repertoires in COVID-19. Study information: Some COVID-19 samples were acute and others convalescent; all came from the United States, Italy and Spain. T cells, B-cell-depleted T cells, or PBMCs provided the cDNA or gDNA that served as material.

Authors' processing steps: Estimates of nucleated cell counts were drawn from the amplification of reference gene primers. Using immunoSEQ multiplex PCR, the repertoire was profiled, and TCRdb retains in-frame clones only, with some absent. The DNA gave D and trimming, while V, J and clone size come from that table. This sample has approximately 200,000 clones, with about 88% found just once. Sequenced input: peripheral blood. This clonotype was obtained from a man aged 45-60 years who had recovered from COVID-19.

The DNA of the CDR3 is TGTGCCAGCAGCACAGGGGCGGGAAGGTACAATGAGCAGTTCTTC. Protein: CASSTGAGRYNEQFF. The V gene is TRBV11-1, the J gene TRBJ2-1; D might be TRBD1 (7 bases). The CDR3 spans 15 residues. Trimming took off 5 bases at V and 4 bases at J, with 15 bases between the two ends. Germline lookup yields CDR1 SGHAT and CDR2 FQDESV (reference sequence).